These T cell receptor beta chains were read from a single sample in a study of beta chain features in type 1 diabetes. Measured with immunoSEQ multiplex PCR; TCRdb has only the in-frame clones, and not every one. The sample consists of 330,000 or so clones, about 14% of them appearing once. Sequencing was carried out using central memory CD4+ T cells from blood. The receptors shown here come from a man between 25 and 39 years old in good health. CDR3s include the opening cysteine and the closing phenylalanine or tryptophan. Fields, in order: J gene, D gene, V gene, clone size, CDR3 DNA, CDR3 protein. The D gene is left open where the match is weak. A row's size may be missing; if present it is once, few, many or a size class.

TRBJ1-5	TRBD1	TRBV27	few	TGTGCCAGCAGAAAAGGACAGGAGGATCAGCCCCAGCATTTT	CASRKGQEDQPQHF
TRBJ2-5	.	TRBV7-9	few	TGTGCCAGCAGGGGAATAAGAGCAACTACCATAGGGGAGACCCAGTACTTC	CASRGIRATTIGETQYF
TRBJ2-2	TRBD2	TRBV18	few	TGTGCCAGCTCGCCAGGACTAGCGGGTTTCGGCGGGGAGCTGTTTTTT	CASSPGLAGFGGELFF
TRBJ2-7	.	TRBV14	few	TGTGCCAGCAGCCAAACCGGCCGGCACATAGGGGAGCAGTACTTC	CASSQTGRHIGEQYF
TRBJ2-3	TRBD2	TRBV15	few	TGTGCCACCAGCACTGTAGCGGGGGGGCCCCTTAATACGCAGTATTTT	CATSTVAGGPLNTQYF
TRBJ1-1	.	TRBV19	.	TGTGCCAGTAAATCAACTATTGGAGGGGACACTGAAGCTTTCTTT	CASKSTIGGDTEAFF
TRBJ2-5	.	TRBV12-5	.	TGTGCTAGTGGTCCCGCGGGGACCCAGTACTTC	CASGPAGTQYF
TRBJ2-3	TRBD2	TRBV5-6	few	TGTGCCAGCAGCCATTGGAGGGCGGGAGGGACGCAGTATTTT	CASSHWRAGGTQYF
TRBJ2-1	.	TRBV18	many	TGTGCCAGCTCTCCGGAGCTTCTCGTTAATGAGCAGTTCTTC	CASSPELLVNEQFF
TRBJ2-3	.	TRBV5-4	many	TGTGCCAGCAGCTTGGCAAAGGCCAGCACAGATACGCAGTATTTT	CASSLAKASTDTQYF
TRBJ1-5	.	TRBV18	many	TGTGCCAGCTCACCACCACAGGCACAGGGCAATCAGCCCCAGCATTTT	CASSPPQAQGNQPQHF
TRBJ1-2	.	TRBV30	few	TGTGCCTGGAGCAGGGATAATGGCTACACCTTC	CAWSRDNGYTF
TRBJ2-5	TRBD2	TRBV7-2	few	TGTGCCAGCAGCCGAGCGGGACGGAGGGAGACCCAGTACTTC	CASSRAGRRETQYF
TRBJ1-2	.	TRBV7-2	once	TGTGCCAGCAGCTCATCGACGGCAGGCTACACCTTC	CASSSSTAGYTF
TRBJ2-1	.	TRBV7-2	.	TGTGCCAGCAGTAGTGATCCCGCCAATGAGCAGTTCTTC	CASSSDPANEQFF
TRBJ2-3	.	TRBV7-3	few	TGTGCCAGCAGCCCAAGCACCTCCCCGGATACGCAGTATTTT	CASSPSTSPDTQYF
TRBJ2-7	.	TRBV7-2	once	TGTGCCAGCAGCTTAGTTTGGGGACCGGGCGAGCAGTACTTC	CASSLVWGPGEQYF
TRBJ2-5	.	TRBV7-9	.	TGTGCCAGCAGCTTCGGATCAGAGACCCAGTACTTC	CASSFGSETQYF
TRBJ1-5	TRBD1	TRBV25-1	.	TGTGCCAGCAGAGGACAGGGGAGCAATCAGCCCCAGCATTTT	CASRGQGSNQPQHF
TRBJ1-5	.	TRBV6-5	few	TGTGCCAGCAGTCGGGACAGCAATCAGCCCCAGCATTTT	CASSRDSNQPQHF
TRBJ2-3	TRBD2	TRBV6-6	few	TGTGCCAGCAGTCGACTAGCGGGGGCTAGCACAGATACGCAGTATTTT	CASSRLAGASTDTQYF
TRBJ2-3	TRBD2	TRBV7-3	few	TGTGCCAGCAGCTTACGGGGGGGCACAGATACGCAGTATTTT	CASSLRGGTDTQYF
TRBJ2-6	.	TRBV4-3	.	TGCGCCAGCAGCCAAGATCCAACCACGAGCACTGGGGCCAACGTCCTGACTTTC	CASSQDPTTSTGANVLTF
TRBJ2-7	.	TRBV7-8	.	TGTGCCAGCAGCTTAGTGCGGGCGGGGGAGCAGTACTTC	CASSLVRAGEQYF
TRBJ2-4	.	TRBV5-5	few	TGTGCCAGCAGCTTGGTCTGGCAGGGAGGCATTCAGTACTTC	CASSLVWQGGIQYF
TRBJ2-7	TRBD1	TRBV6-5	.	TGTGCCAGCAGACAGGACAGGTATTCCGAGCAGTACTTC	CASRQDRYSEQYF
TRBJ1-2	.	TRBV6-6	.	TGTGCCAGCAGTTCCCCGGCGGAGGGAAGAGACGGCTACACCTTC	CASSSPAEGRDGYTF
TRBJ2-1	TRBD2	TRBV7-2	few	TGTGCCAGCAGCTCATTAGCGGGGTACAATGAGCAGTTCTTC	CASSSLAGYNEQFF
TRBJ2-1	.	TRBV7-2	few	TGTGCCAGCAGCACAGGGCCCTACAATGAGCAGTTCTTC	CASSTGPYNEQFF
TRBJ1-1	TRBD1	TRBV4-2	few	TGTGCCAGCAGCCAAGAGTCGAGGACAGGGGAACCTGAAGCTTTCTTT	CASSQESRTGEPEAFF
TRBJ1-2	.	TRBV27	few	TGTGCCAGCACCCAAGGAGGGTCCTATGGCTACACCTTC	CASTQGGSYGYTF
TRBJ1-2	.	TRBV11-2	.	TGTGCCAGCAGCCGGGGGGCAACTAACTATGGCTACACCTTC	CASSRGATNYGYTF
TRBJ1-2	.	TRBV6-1	.	TGTGCCAGCAGTGCTGACAGGATTACTAACTATGGCTACACCTTC	CASSADRITNYGYTF
TRBJ2-5	TRBD2	TRBV29-1	.	TGCAGCGTTGGGAGGACTAGCGGCCCCCAAGAGACCCAGTACTTC	CSVGRTSGPQETQYF
TRBJ2-4	TRBD2	TRBV5-6	few	TGTGCCAGCAGCCCCGGGCCGGGGGGCAAAAACATTCAGTACTTC	CASSPGPGGKNIQYF
TRBJ1-5	.	TRBV18	.	TGTGCCAGCTCACCCAGACAGATTAGCAATCAGCCCCAGCATTTT	CASSPRQISNQPQHF
TRBJ2-5	TRBD2	TRBV7-2	.	TGTGCCGGCAGCGTGAGGGGACTAGCAGAAGAGACCCAGTACTTC	CAGSVRGLAEETQYF
TRBJ2-3	.	TRBV27	once	TGTGCCAGCAGTTTATCCTCCTGGGGGGGCGATACGCAGTATTTT	CASSLSSWGGDTQYF
TRBJ1-2	.	TRBV4-3	many	TGCGCCAGCAGCCAAGAGGCGACAACGGGGGATGGCTACACCTTC	CASSQEATTGDGYTF
TRBJ1-1	.	TRBV19	.	TGTGCCAGTAGTAGACAGAACACTGAAGCTTTCTTT	CASSRQNTEAFF
TRBJ2-5	.	TRBV10-1	few	TGCGCCACTAGACACTGCCAAGAGACCCAGTACTTC	CATRHCQETQYF
TRBJ1-5	.	TRBV6-5	.	TGTGCCAGCCGGAGGGGGGTACAGGGAATGGGGCCCCAGCATTTT	CASRRGVQGMGPQHF
TRBJ2-5	TRBD2	TRBV27	few	TGTGCCAGCAGTTTGATGTGGGGGGGGTCGGAGACCCAGTACTTC	CASSLMWGGSETQYF
TRBJ1-1	.	TRBV7-3	many	TGTGCCAGCAGCTTAAGTCCGGCAAACACTGAAGCTTTCTTT	CASSLSPANTEAFF
TRBJ1-2	.	TRBV5-5	.	TGTGCCAGCAGCATTGAAGGGTATGGCTACACCTTC	CASSIEGYGYTF
TRBJ2-5	TRBD1	TRBV6-1	.	TGTGCCAGCAGTGCGGACAGGGTAGGCGAGACCCAGTACTTC	CASSADRVGETQYF
TRBJ1-1	.	TRBV6-1	.	TGTGCCAGCAGTGCCCGGGGGGGAGGTTTGGGCACTGAAGCTTTCTTT	CASSARGGGLGTEAFF
TRBJ2-7	.	TRBV5-4	.	TGTGCCAGCAGCTCAAAGAACATAGCGGACGAGCAGTACTTC	CASSSKNIADEQYF
TRBJ2-5	TRBD2	TRBV5-1	few	TGCGCCAGCACTATAGCGGGCCAAGAGACCCAGTACTTC	CASTIAGQETQYF
TRBJ1-2	.	TRBV29-1	.	TGCAGCGGTGGGGGGGCAGGGAAGAGATCCTATGGCTACACCTTC	CSGGGAGKRSYGYTF